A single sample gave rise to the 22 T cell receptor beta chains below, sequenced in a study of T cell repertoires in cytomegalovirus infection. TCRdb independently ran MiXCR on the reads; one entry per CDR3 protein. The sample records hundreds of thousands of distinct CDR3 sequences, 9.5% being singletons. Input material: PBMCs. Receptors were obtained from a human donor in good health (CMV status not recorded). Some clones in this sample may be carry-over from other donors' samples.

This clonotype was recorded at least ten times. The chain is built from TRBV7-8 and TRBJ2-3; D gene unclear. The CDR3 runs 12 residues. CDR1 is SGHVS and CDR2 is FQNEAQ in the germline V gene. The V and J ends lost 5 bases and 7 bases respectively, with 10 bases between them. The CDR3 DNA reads TGTGCCAGCAGCGTGGACCCGTATACGCAGTATTTT. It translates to CASSVDPYTQYF.

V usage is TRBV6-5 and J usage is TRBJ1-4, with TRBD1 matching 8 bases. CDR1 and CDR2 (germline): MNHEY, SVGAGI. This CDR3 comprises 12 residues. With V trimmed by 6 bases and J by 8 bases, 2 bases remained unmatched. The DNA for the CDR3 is TGTGCCAGCAGGACAGGGGTAGAAAAACTGTTTTTT. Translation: CASRTGVEKLFF.

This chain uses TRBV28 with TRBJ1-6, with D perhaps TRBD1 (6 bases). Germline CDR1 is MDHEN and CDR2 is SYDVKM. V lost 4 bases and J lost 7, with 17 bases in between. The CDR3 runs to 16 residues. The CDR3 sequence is CASSSTQGVRNSPLHF. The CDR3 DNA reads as TGTGCCAGCAGTTCCACACAGGGTGTGCGGAATTCACCCCTCCACTTT.

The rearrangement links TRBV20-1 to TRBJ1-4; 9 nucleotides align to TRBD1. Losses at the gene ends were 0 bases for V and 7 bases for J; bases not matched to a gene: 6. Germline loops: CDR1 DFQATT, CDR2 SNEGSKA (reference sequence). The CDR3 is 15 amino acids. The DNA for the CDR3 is TGCAGTGCTAGAGATCGGGGACAGGGACCTGAAAAACTGTTTTTT. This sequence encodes CSARDRGQGPEKLFF.

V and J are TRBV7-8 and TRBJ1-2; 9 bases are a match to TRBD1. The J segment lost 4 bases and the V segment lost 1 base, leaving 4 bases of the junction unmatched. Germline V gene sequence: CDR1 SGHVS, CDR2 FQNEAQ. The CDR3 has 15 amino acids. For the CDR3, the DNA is TGTGCCAGCAGCTTAGAGGGACAGGGTATCTATGGCTACACCTTC. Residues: CASSLEGQGIYGYTF.

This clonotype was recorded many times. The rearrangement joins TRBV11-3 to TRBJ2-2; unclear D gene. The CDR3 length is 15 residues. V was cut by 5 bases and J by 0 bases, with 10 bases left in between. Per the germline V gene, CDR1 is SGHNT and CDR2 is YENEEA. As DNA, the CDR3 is TGTGCCAGCAGCCCAAGCCGGGCGAACACCGGGGAGCTGTTTTTT. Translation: CASSPSRANTGELFF.

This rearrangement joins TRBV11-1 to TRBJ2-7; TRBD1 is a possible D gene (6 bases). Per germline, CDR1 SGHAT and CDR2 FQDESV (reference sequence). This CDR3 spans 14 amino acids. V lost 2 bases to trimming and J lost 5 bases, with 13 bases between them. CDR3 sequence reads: CASSLRRGYDEQYF. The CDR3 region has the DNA TGTGCCAGCAGCTTACGCAGGGGCTACGACGAGCAGTACTTC.

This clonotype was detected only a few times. The CDR3 DNA reads as TGTGCCAGCAGTTGGGGGGGATACACAGATACGCAGTATTTT. Amino acids: CASSWGGYTDTQYF. The chain employs TRBV28 and TRBJ2-3, with TRBD2 matching 7 bases. CDR3 length: 14 amino acids. Germline trimming cut 4 bases from V and 2 bases from J; bases unmatched to any gene: 3. Per germline, CDR1 MDHEN and CDR2 SYDVKM.

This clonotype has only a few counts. Written as DNA, the CDR3 is TGCAGTGCTAGTTTAGCGGGGGCCGTCTACGAGCAGTACTTC. It is translated as CSASLAGAVYEQYF. The rearrangement links TRBV20-1 to TRBJ2-7; TRBD2 agrees at 9 bases. This CDR3 contains 14 residues. V gave up 3 bases and J gave up 3 bases; unmatched junction bases: 6. Germline loops: CDR1 DFQATT, CDR2 SNEGSKA (reference sequence).

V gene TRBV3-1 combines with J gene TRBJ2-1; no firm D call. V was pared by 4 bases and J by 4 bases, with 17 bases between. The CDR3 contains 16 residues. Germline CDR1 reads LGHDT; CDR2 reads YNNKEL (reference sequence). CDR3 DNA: TGTGCCAGCAGCCGTAGACTGAGTATGTCGTACAATGAGCAGTTCTTC. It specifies CASSRRLSMSYNEQFF.

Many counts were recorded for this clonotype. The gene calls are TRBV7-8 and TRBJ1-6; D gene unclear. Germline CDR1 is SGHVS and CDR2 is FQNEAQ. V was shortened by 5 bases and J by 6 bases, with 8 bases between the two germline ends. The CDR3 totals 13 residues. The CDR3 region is CASSAQTNSPLHF. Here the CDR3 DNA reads TGTGCCAGCAGCGCCCAAACTAATTCACCCCTCCACTTT. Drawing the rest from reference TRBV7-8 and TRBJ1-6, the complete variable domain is GAGVSQSPRYKVAKRGQDVALRCDPISGHVSLFWYQQALGQGPEFLTYFQNEAQLDKSGLPSDRFFAERPEGSVSTLKIQRTQQEDSAVYLCASSAQTNSPLHFGNGTRLTVT.

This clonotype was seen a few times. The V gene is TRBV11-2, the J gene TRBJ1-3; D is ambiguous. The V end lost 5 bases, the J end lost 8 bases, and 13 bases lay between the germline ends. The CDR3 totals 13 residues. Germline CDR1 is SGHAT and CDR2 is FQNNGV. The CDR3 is CASSASPRHTIYF. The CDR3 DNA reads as TGTGCCAGCAGCGCGTCGCCTAGACACACCATATATTTT.

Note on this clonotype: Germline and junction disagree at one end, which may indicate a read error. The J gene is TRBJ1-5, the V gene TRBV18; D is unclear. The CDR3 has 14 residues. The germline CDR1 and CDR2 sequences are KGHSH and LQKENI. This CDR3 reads CGSSPERHGQPQHF. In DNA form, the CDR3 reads TGTGGCAGCTCACCGGAGAGACACGGGCAGCCCCAGCATTTT.

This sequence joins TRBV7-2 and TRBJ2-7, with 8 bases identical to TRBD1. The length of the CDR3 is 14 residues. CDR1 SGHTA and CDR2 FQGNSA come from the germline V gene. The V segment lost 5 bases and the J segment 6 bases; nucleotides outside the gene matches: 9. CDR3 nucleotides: TGTGCCAGCAGCCCCTGGACAGGGACGATCGAGCAGTACTTC. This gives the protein CASSPWTGTIEQYF.

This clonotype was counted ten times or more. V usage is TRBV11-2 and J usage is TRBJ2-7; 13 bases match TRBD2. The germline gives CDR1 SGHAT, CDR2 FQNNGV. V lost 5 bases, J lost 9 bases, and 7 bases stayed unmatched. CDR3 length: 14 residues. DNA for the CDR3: TGTGCCAGCAGCCCAGGACTAGCGGGAGTGGGGCAGTACTTC. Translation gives CASSPGLAGVGQYF.

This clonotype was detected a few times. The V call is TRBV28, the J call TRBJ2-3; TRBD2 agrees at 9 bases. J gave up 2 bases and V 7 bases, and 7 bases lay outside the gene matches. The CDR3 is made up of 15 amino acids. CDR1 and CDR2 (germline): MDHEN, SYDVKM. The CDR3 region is CASNYIAGVTDTQYF. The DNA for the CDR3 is TGTGCCAGCAACTACATAGCGGGAGTCACAGATACGCAGTATTTT. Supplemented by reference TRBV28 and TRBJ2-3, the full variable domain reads DVKVTQSSRYLVKRTGEKVFLECVQDMDHENMFWYRQDPGLGLRLIYFSYDVKMKEKGDIPEGYSVSREKKERFSLILESASTNQTSMYLCASNYIAGVTDTQYFGPGTRLTVL.

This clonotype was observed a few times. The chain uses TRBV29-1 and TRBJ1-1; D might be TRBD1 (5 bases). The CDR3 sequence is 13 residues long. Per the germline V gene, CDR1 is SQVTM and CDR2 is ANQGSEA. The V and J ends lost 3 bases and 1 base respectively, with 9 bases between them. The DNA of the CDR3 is TGCAGCGTTGAGGGGCCAGGGAACACTGAAGCTTTCTTT. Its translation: CSVEGPGNTEAFF. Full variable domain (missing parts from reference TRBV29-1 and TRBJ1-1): SAVISQKPSRDICQRGTSLTIQCQVDSQVTMMFWYRQQPGQSLTLIATANQGSEATYESGFVIDKFPISRPNLTFSTLTVSNMSPEDSSIYLCSVEGPGNTEAFFGQGTRLTVV.

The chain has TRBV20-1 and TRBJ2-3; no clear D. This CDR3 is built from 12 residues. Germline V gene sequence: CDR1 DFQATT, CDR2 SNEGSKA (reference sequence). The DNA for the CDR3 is TGCAGCCCCCCGGACGCGGTCGGTACGCAGTATTTT. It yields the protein CSPPDAVGTQYF.

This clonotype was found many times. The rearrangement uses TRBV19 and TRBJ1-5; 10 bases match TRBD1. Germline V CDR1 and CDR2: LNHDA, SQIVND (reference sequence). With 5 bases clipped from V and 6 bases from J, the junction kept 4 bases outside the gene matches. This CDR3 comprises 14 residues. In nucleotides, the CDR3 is TGTGCCAGTAGTCCGGACAGGGGGACTCAGCCCCAGCATTTT. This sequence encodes CASSPDRGTQPQHF.

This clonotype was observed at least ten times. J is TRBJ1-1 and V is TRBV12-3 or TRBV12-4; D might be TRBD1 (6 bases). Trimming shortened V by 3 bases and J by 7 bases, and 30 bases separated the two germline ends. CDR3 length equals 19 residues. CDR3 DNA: TGTGCCAGCAGTTTGGAGGGCCCGGTTGGGGGCTCACTCTTGGGTGAAGCTTTCTTT. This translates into CASSLEGPVGGSLLGEAFF.

In DNA form, the CDR3 reads TGTGCCAGCAGTTTTAGGGGACAGGGCAACTATGGCTACACCTTC. This translates into CASSFRGQGNYGYTF. The chain has TRBV12-3 or TRBV12-4 and TRBJ1-2; 9 bases map to TRBD1. CDR3 length equals 15 residues. J was trimmed by 2 bases and V by 3 bases; bases with no gene match: 4.

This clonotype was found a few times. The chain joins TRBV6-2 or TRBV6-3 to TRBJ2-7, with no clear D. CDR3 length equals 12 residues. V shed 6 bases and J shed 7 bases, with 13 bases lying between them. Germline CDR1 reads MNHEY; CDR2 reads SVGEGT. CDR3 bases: TGTGCCAGCAGGAGGACCTCTCAGGAGCAGTACTTC. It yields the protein CASRRTSQEQYF.